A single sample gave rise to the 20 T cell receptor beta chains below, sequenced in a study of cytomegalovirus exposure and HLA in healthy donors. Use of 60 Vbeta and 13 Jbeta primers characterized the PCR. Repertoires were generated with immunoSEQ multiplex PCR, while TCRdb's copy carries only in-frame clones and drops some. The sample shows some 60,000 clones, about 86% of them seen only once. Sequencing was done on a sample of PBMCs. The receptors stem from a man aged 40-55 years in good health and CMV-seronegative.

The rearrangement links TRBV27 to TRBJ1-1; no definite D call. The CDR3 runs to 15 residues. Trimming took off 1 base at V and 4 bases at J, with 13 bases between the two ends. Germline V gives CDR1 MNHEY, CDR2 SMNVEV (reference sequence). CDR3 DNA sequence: TGTGCCAGCAGTTTATTGCCCTTCATGAGCACTGAAGCTTTCTTT. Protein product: CASSLLPFMSTEAFF.

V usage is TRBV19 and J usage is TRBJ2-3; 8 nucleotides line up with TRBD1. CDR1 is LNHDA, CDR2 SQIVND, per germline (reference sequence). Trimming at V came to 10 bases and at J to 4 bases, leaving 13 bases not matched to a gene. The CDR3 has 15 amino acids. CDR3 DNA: TGTGCCACCCAAGAAATTGGACAGGGCGCAGATACGCAGTATTTT. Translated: CATQEIGQGADTQYF.

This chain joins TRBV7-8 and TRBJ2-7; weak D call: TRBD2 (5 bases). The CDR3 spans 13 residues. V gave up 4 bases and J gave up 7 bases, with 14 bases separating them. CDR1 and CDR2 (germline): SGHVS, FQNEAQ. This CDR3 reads CASSSGLDLEQYV. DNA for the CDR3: TGTGCCAGCAGCTCAGGACTGGATTTAGAGCAGTACGTC.

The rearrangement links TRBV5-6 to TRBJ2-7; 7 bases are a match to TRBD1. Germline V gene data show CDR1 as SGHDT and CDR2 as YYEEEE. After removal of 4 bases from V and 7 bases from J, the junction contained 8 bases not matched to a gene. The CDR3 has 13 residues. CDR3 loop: CASSPTGVVEQYV. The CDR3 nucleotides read TGTGCCAGCAGCCCTACAGGGGTAGTGGAGCAGTACGTC.

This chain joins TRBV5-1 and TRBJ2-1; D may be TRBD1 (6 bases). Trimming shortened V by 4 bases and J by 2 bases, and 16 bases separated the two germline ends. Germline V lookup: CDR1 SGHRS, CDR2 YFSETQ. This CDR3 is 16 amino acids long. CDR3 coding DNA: TGCGCCAGCAGCCGAAACAGGGAAGGAGCCTACAATGAGCAGTTCTTC. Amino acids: CASSRNREGAYNEQFF.

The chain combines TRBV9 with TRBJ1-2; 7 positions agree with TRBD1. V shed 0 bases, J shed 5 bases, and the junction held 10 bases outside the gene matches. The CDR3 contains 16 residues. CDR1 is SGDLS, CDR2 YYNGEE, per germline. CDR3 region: CASSVGAGGQTYGYTF. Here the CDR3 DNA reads TGTGCCAGCAGCGTAGGAGCAGGGGGACAGACTTATGGCTACACCTTC.

The CDR3 bases are TGTGCCAGCAGCTTGGGCGGCCTGGCGAGCTCCTACGAGCAGTACTTC. Its protein product is CASSLGGLASSYEQYF. This chain links TRBV5-4 with TRBJ2-7; D gene ambiguous. V lost 0 bases and J 0 bases, leaving 13 bases between the germline ends. The CDR3 sequence is 16 residues long. The germline CDR1 and CDR2 sequences are SGHNT and YYREEE (reference sequence).

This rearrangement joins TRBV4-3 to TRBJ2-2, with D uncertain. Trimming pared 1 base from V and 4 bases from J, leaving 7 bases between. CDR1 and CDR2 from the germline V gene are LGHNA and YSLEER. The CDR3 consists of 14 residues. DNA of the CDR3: TGCGCCAGCAGCCAAGTCCAGGTCACCGGGGAGCTGTTTTTT. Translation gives CASSQVQVTGELFF.

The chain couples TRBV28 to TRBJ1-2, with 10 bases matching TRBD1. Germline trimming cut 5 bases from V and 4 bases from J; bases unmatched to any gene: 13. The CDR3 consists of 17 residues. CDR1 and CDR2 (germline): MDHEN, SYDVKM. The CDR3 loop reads CASSPRVSDRGLYGYTF. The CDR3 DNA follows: TGTGCCAGCAGTCCCCGAGTGAGTGACAGGGGGCTCTATGGCTACACCTTC.

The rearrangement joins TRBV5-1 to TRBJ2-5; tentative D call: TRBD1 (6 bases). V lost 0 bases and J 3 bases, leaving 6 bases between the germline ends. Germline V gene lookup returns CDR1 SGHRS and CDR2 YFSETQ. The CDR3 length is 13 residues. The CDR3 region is CASSLGTEETQYF. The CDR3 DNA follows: TGCGCCAGCAGCTTGGGGACAGAAGAGACCCAGTACTTC.

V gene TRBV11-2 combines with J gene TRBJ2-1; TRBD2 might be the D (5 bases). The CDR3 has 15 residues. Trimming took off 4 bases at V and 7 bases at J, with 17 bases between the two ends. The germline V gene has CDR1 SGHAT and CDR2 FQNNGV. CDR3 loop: CASSYKRGPRNEQFF. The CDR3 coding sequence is TGTGCCAGCAGCTATAAACGCGGGCCTCGGAATGAGCAGTTCTTC. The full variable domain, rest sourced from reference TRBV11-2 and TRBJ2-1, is EAGVAQSPRYKIIEKRQSVAFWCNPISGHATLYWYQQILGQGPKLLIQFQNNGVVDDSQLPKDRFSAERLKGVDSTLKIQPAKLEDSAVYLCASSYKRGPRNEQFFGPGTRLTVL.

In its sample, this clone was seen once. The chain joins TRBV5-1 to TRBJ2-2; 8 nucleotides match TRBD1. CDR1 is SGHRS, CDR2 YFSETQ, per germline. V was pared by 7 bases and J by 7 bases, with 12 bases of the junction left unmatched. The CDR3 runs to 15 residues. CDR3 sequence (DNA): TGCGCCAGCGGATTGACAGGGGAAAGAGGCGGGGAGCTGTTTTTT. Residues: CASGLTGERGGELFF.

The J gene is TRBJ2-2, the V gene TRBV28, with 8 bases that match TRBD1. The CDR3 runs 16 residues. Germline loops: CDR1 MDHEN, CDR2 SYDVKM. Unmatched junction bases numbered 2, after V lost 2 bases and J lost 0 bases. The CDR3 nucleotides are TGTGCCAGCAGTTTAGGGACAGGTCCGAACACCGGGGAGCTGTTTTTT. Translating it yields CASSLGTGPNTGELFF.

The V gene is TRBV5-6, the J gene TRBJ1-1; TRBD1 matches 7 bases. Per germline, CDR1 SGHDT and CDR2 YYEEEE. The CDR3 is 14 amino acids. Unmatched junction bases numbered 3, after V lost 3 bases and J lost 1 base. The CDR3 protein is CASSSQGRNTEAFF. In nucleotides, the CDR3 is TGTGCCAGCAGCTCACAGGGGAGGAACACTGAAGCTTTCTTT.

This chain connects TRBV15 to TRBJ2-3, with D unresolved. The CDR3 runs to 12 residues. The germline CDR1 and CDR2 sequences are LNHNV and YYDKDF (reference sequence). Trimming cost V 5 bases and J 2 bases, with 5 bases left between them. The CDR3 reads CATSYSTDTQYF. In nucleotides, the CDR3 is TGTGCCACCAGCTACTCCACAGATACGCAGTATTTT. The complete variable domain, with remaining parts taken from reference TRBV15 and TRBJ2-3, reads DAMVIQNPRYQVTQFGKPVTLSCSQTLNHNVMYWYQQKSSQAPKLLFHYYDKDFNNEADTPDNFQSRRPNTSFCFLDIRSPGLGDTAMYLCATSYSTDTQYFGPGTRLTVL.

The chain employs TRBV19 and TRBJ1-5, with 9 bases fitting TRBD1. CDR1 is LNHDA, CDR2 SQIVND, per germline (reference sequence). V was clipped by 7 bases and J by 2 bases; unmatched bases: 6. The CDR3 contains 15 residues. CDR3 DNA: TGTGCCAGTAACGACAGGGGGTCAGGCAATCAGCCCCAGCATTTT. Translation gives CASNDRGSGNQPQHF.

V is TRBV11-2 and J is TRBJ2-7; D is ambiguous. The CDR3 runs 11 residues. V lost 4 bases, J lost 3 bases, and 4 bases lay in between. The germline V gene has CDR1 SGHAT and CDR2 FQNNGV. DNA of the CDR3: TGTGCCAGCAGCTCTTACTACGAGCAGTACTTC. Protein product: CASSSYYEQYF.

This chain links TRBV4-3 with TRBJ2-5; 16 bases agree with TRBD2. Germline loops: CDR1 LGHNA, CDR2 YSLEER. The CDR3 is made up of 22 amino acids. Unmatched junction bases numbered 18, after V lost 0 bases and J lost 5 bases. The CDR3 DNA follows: TGCGCCAGCAGCCAAGATATAGGCCGGGGACTAGCGGGGGGGCATGGAGCGGAGACCCAGTACTTC. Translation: CASSQDIGRGLAGGHGAETQYF.

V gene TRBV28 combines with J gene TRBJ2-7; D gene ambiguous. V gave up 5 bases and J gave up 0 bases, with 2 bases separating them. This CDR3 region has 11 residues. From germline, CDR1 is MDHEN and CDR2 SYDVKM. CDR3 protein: CASSDSYEQYV. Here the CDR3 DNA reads TGTGCCAGCAGTGACTCCTACGAGCAGTACGTC.

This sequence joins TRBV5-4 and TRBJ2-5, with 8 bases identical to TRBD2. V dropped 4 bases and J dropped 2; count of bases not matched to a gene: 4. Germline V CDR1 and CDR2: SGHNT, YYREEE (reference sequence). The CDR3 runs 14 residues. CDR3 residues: CASSPGTSQETQYF. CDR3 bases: TGTGCCAGCAGCCCCGGGACTAGTCAAGAGACCCAGTACTTC.